This TCR beta chain was obtained from a study of blood T cell repertoires in COVID-19. The protocol was immunoSEQ multiplex PCR, while the TCRdb copy is restricted to in-frame clones and leaves out a portion. The data contain 370,000 or so clones, around 87% of them singletons. There are 13 residues in the CDR3. Deletions cut 1 base from V and 2 bases from J, with 5 bases between. CDR1 and CDR2 (germline): SGHVS, FNYEAQ. V and J are TRBV7-6 and TRBJ1-1, with D unclear. Sequenced: PBMCs or T cells enriched from blood (not recorded which). The sequence came from a man aged 25-40 years who had recovered from COVID-19. The CDR3 reads CASSLGDNTEAFF. The CDR3 coding sequence is TGTGCCAGCAGCTTAGGCGATAACACTGAAGCTTTCTTT. The full variable domain, in which reference TRBV7-6 and TRBJ1-1 provide the parts outside the CDR3, is GAGVSQSPRYKVTKRGQDVALRCDPISGHVSLYWYRQALGQGPEFLTYFNYEAQQDKSGLPNDRFSAERPEGSISTLTIQRTEQRDSAMYRCASSLGDNTEAFFGQGTRLTVV.